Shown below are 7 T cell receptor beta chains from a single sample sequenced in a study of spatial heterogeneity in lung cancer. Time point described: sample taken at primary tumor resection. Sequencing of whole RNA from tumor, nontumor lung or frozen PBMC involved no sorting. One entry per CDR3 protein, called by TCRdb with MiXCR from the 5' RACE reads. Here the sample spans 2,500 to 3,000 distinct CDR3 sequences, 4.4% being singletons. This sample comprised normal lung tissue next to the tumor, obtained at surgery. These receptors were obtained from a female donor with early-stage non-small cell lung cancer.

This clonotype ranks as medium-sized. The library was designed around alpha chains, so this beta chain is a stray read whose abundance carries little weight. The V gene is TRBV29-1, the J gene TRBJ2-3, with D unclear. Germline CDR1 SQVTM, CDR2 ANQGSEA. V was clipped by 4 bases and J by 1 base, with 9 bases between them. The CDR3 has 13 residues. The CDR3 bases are TGCAGCGTTGGGGGTATCGGCACAGATACGCAGTATTTT. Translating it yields CSVGGIGTDTQYF.

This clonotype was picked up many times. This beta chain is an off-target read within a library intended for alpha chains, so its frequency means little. CDR3 region: CATYRDSVAFF. DNA of the CDR3: TGTGCCACCTACCGGGACAGTGTCGCTTTCTTT. The V gene is TRBV27, the J gene TRBJ1-1, with 7 bases lining up with TRBD1. With 10 bases clipped from V and 11 bases from J, the junction kept 10 bases outside the gene matches. Germline V CDR1 and CDR2: MNHEY, SMNVEV (reference sequence). The CDR3 covers 11 residues.

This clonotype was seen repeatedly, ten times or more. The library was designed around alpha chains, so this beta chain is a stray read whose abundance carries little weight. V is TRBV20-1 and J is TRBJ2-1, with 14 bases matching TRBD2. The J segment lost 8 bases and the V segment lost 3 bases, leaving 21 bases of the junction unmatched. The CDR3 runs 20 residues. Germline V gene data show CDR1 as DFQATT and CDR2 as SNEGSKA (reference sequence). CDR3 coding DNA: TGCAGTGCTAGTGGTTTTAGGCAGGGACTAGCGGGAGTAAGGGCCCATGAGCAGTTCTTC. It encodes CSASGFRQGLAGVRAHEQFF.

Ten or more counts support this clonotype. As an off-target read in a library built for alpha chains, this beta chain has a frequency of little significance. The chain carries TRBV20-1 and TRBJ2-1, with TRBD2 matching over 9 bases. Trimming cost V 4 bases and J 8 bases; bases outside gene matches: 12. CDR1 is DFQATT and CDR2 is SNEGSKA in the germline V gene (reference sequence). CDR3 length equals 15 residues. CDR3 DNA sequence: TGCAGTGCTACCACAGGACTAGCGATCCAGGATGAGCAGTTCTTC. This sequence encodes CSATTGLAIQDEQFF.

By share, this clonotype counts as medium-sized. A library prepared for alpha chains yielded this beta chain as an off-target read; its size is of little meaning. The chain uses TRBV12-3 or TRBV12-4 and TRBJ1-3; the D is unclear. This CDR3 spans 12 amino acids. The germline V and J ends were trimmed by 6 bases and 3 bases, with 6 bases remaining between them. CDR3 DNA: TGTGCCAGCAGACTGAGTGGAAACACCATATATTTT. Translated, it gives CASRLSGNTIYF.

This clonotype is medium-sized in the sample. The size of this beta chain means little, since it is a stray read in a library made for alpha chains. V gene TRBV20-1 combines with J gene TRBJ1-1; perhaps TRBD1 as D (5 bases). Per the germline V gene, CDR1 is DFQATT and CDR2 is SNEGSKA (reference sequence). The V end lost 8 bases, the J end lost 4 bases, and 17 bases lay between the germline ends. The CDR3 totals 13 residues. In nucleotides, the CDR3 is TGCAGTTTTTTCGGGGCTCAGGGCACTGAAGCTTTCTTT. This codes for CSFFGAQGTEAFF.

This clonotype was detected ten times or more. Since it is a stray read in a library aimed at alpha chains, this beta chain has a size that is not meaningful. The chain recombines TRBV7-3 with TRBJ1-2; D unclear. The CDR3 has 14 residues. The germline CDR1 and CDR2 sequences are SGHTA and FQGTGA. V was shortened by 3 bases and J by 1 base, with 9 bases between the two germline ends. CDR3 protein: CASSLNNNNYGYTF. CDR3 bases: TGTGCCAGCAGCTTGAACAACAATAACTATGGCTACACCTTC.